The present T cell receptor beta chain was sequenced within a study of CD8 T cells in ankylosing spondylitis. This clonotype came up many times. What it binds is not known. MiXCR, applied by TCRdb to the 5' RACE reads, yields one record per CDR3 protein. The sample includes approximately 150,000 distinct CDR3 sequences, around 8.9% seen only once; the top ten take more than 12%. General study points: A TCR beta motif of about 8 highly homologous variants seemed to mark ankylosing spondylitis blood. Disease-associated clones were reportedly significantly overrepresented in matched ankylosing spondylitis synovial fluid. In synovial fluid and blood from reactive arthritis, some motif variants were previously reported.

The CDR3 totals 14 residues. Germline CDR1 reads SEHNR; CDR2 reads FQNEAQ (reference sequence). Between the trimmed V and J ends, which lost 1 base and 10 bases, there was a span of 14 bases. The sample was blood, either unsorted or a sorted T cell fraction (not recorded which). This sequence was found in a female donor with ankylosing spondylitis or in good health (not recorded which). The rearrangement uses TRBV7-9 and TRBJ2-1; maybe TRBD2 (6 bases). The CDR3 coding sequence is TGTGCCAGCAGCTTAGGGTACGGGAGTGAGGAGCAGTTCTTC. Translated, it gives CASSLGYGSEEQFF.